This T cell receptor beta chain stems from a study of technical replicates of blood from several donors. CDR1 and CDR2 (germline): ENHRY, SYGVKD. V gave up 1 base and J gave up 0 bases, with 3 bases separating them. This CDR3 is built from 14 residues. Sequencing was performed with immunoSEQ multiplex PCR; in TCRdb, only in-frame clones are kept and a portion is missing. The sample lists some 80,000 clones, around 96% occurring once. The sample taken for sequencing was T cells isolated from PBMCs. The sequence was collected from a human donor in good health. The chain uses TRBV10-3 and TRBJ2-2; D is uncertain. DNA for the CDR3: TGTGCCATCAGTGAGTTAGCGAACACCGGGGAGCTGTTTTTT. It encodes CAISELANTGELFF.